This record looks at one T cell receptor beta chain sequence and its context. Its specificity is unknown. The data were obtained in a study of T cell responses to AZD1222 COVID-19 vaccine. Study-level results: The donor cohort was predominantly white British with a female majority, and clonal diversity may have been underestimated. Following two doses of AZD1222, Spike-specific TCR breadth and depth rose.

Germline CDR1 LGHDT, CDR2 YNNKEL (reference sequence). The length of the CDR3 is 11 residues. The V gene lost 4 bases and the J gene lost 4 bases, with 5 bases spanning the gap. Repertoires were generated with immunoSEQ multiplex PCR, while TCRdb's copy carries only in-frame clones and drops some. The repertoire holds about 39,000 clones, with roughly 85% as singletons. The starting material was peripheral blood, obtained 28 days after the second dose of the MenACWY control vaccine. The chain joins TRBV3-1 (or the pseudogene TRBV3-2) to TRBJ2-7; unclear D gene. The sequence derives from an adult who received the MenACWY meningococcal vaccine as a control. The CDR3 reads CASSRRYEQYF. The CDR3 bases are TGTGCCAGCAGCCGACGGTACGAGCAGTACTTC.